The entry below gives a single T cell receptor beta chain sequence along with its context. What it recognizes is unknown. This sample stems from a study of cytomegalovirus exposure and HLA in healthy donors. The PCR used 60 Vbeta and 13 Jbeta primers. Only in-frame clones appear in the TCRdb table, and some are missing; sequencing was by immunoSEQ multiplex PCR. In the table there are approximately 93,000 clones, roughly 67% of which are singletons. Whole-study results and caveats: TRBV6-2, TRBV6-3 and some other V segments were unresolvable in 87-base-pair reads.

V shed 1 base and J shed 6 bases, with 7 bases lying between them. This CDR3 has 13 amino acids. Germline CDR1 is LNHNV and CDR2 is YYDKDF (reference sequence). The specimen sequenced was PBMCs. The clonotype originates from a boy younger than 18 in good health and CMV-seropositive. The V gene is TRBV15, the J gene TRBJ2-1; D gene unclear. CDR3 nucleotide sequence: TGTGCCACCAGCAGAGTTAGCCTCAATGAGCAGTTCTTC. Its protein product is CATSRVSLNEQFF.